This T cell receptor (beta chain) was identified in a study of cytomegalovirus exposure and HLA in healthy donors. To note about this clone: The antigen remains unidentified.

The donors (healthy individuals) were bone marrow donors. Germline V gene sequence: CDR1 MNHNY, CDR2 SVGAGI (reference sequence). V lost 2 bases and J 5 bases, leaving 17 bases between the germline ends. The CDR3 runs to 16 residues. Primers: 60 Vbeta forward and 13 Jbeta reverse. Sequencing used immunoSEQ multiplex PCR; TCRdb keeps in-frame clones, though not all of them. The table shows about 37,000 clones, with 81% occurring only once. Study results and limitations: Being productive about 90% or about 30% of the time was typical of most TCR beta V segments in an earlier analysis. 87-base-pair reads could not separate some V segments, including TRBV6-2 and TRBV6-3.

The chain employs TRBV6-6 and TRBJ2-3; D perhaps matches TRBD2 (6 bases). The specimen was PBMCs. This receptor was taken from a woman aged 40 to 50 in good health and CMV-seronegative. CDR3 nucleotide sequence: TGTGCCAGCAGTTACCAAAGGGACTGGGCCAAAGATACGCAGTATTTT. It is translated as CASSYQRDWAKDTQYF.